This T cell receptor (beta chain) was sequenced in a study of blood T cells in healthy people across ages (dated by TCRdb to 2015 to 2017). Background on the whole study: In model experiments, template switching captured about one uniquely barcoded TCR beta cDNA molecule for every two T cells. For two donors (one aged 18 to 30 and one aged 80 or older), the study analyzed two additional independent replicas of 1 million unique cDNA reads from the same blood draw. Using deep sequencing normalized with unique cDNA molecular identifiers, the study measured how TCR beta repertoire diversity changes with age. Four age groups were formed from the donors: young (average approximately 15 years), middle-aged (approximately 39), aged (roughly 59) and long-lived (less than 85).

The library came from 5' RACE. Sequencing was performed on an Illumina HiSeq 2500. A second PCR of about 7 to 12 cycles was run with a J-beta primer mix and a sample-barcoded 5' primer. Each TCR beta cDNA molecule received a unique molecular identifier from a template-switch 5' adaptor carrying 12 random nucleotides. Each sample yielded at least 3 million CDR3-containing paired-end reads. First-strand cDNA was synthesized from all RNA with the Mint cDNA synthesis kit, primed by a TRBC-specific oligonucleotide. Following uracil-DNA glycosylase treatment, a first 18-cycle PCR with universal primers M1SS and BC2_uni_R was performed on all cDNA. The authors' pipeline ran thus. For normalization, 1 million high-quality reads were randomly selected from each sample, with every read carrying a distinct molecular identifier. Instead of being binned into consensus sequences, reads that shared molecular identifiers were thrown out. MiTCR, set to a Q25 quality threshold and the strictest error-elimination algorithm, was used for CDR3 identification, clonotype clustering and error correction. A nonparametric unseen species model with Euler transformation was used to estimate a lower bound on total TCR beta diversity. TCRdb reran the public reads through fastp at Q25 and MiXCR, keeping productive beta chains. Each entry is one CDR3 protein sequence, shown with its most common DNA and genes. V and J calls and clone size were set by TCRdb, not the authors. The sample table holds some 940,000 distinct CDR3 sequences, of which almost 30% were seen once. Roughly a tenth of the sample comes from the top ten.

Note on this clonotype: The antigen it binds to is not known. No base qualities exist here, and no much larger clone lies one base off it.

General findings and caveats noted by the study authors: Because profiling used bulk unsorted PBMCs, naive and antigen-experienced compartments could not be compared conclusively. Total diversity estimates from one million sequenced T cells were considered lower bounds and underestimates. Because donor CMV infection status was unknown, age-related changes in expanded clonotypes were potentially confounded. Compared with the aged group, the long-lived group had more naive CD4+ T cells, fewer expanded clones and increased TCR diversity, a pattern suggesting age selection. As age increased, observed TCR beta diversity per million T cells dropped in a roughly linear way, and a significant reduction was already evident by age around 41. Observed TCR beta diversity correlated strongly with the percentage of naive T cells measured by flow cytometry.

V has 3 bases trimmed and J has 4 bases trimmed; junction bases matching no gene number 8. The CDR3 has 18 amino acids, counting the end cysteine and phenylalanine. Left in the record is the CDR3 DNA by itself, 54 bases read in frame from the first base. CDR1 MNHNS and CDR2 SASEGT were looked up in the germline V gene. The donors were roughly 40 Caucasian individuals from Russia, aged 6 to 90 years, who were systemically healthy. Each donor gave about 9.2 milliliters of peripheral blood, drawn into EDTA-treated Vacutainer tubes. PBMCs were isolated by Ficoll-Paque density-gradient centrifugation, with at least 6 million obtained per sample. Trizol reagent was used to extract total RNA from PBMCs, with at least 5.5 micrograms per sample. Naive CD45RAhigh/CD27high T cell percentages were measured by flow cytometry on a PBMC aliquot from every donor. The same sample was also used in a study of T cells of mothers and their children. In that second paper, the authors write: Donors were nine systemically healthy Caucasian individuals: three mothers and their six children. cDNA synthesis used all of the extracted RNA, with 1.5 ug of RNA in each 15 ul reaction. In the second PCR, the M1S primer added sample barcodes and 2-4 random nucleotides. Over 9 million TCR beta CDR3 reads were obtained for each mother, and millions of reads were obtained for each child. Thymic selection similarly shapes TCR recombination output in related and unrelated pairs, with minor effect from inherited differences. Related mother-child pairs always showed normalized repertoire overlap that was slightly higher than in unrelated mother-child pairs, though the difference was never significant. Persistent microchimeric T cell clones were not detected, at a sensitivity of approximately 98 clones per million clonotypes. The study used deep NGS to compare TCR beta repertoires of mothers and children, seeking features distinguishing related mother-child pairs from unrelated individuals. On average, the children were around 11 +/- 4 years old, while the mothers were about 40 +/- 4 years old. Libraries were sequenced on Illumina HiSeq 2000 with 100+100 nt paired-end reads after adapter ligation with NEBNext reagents. To prevent cross-contamination, the mother and child libraries were prepared a month apart and were sequenced in separate runs. Between roughly 450,000 and 2,000,000 distinct TCR beta clonotypes were identified per donor. Naive TCR beta clonotypes were estimated from low-frequency clonotypes matched to each donor's FACS-determined naive share, without sorting.

Recombination linked TRBV6-1 to TRBJ2-5; TRBD2 lines up with 16 middle nucleotides. Sequenced sample: blood. The source is a woman in her thirties or forties in good health. CDR3 reads: CASSDPGTSGGARETQYF. The DNA is as follows: TGTGCCAGCAGTGACCCCGGGACTAGCGGGGGGGCCCGAGAGACCCAGTACTTC.